The next 6 T cell receptor beta chains were all read from a single sample in a study of OX40 agonist ivuxolimab in advanced cancers. Assay used: immunoSEQ multiplex PCR; TCRdb lists only in-frame clones, some missing. The data show 70,000 or so clones, around nine tenths seen once. The specimen was CD4+ or CD8+ T cells sorted from blood, collected in a trial of the OX40 agonist ivuxolimab. These receptors originate from an adult with an advanced solid tumor such as melanoma, head and neck, liver or kidney cancer.

V is TRBV6-5 and J is TRBJ2-2; D not certain. Germline V lookup: CDR1 MNHEY, CDR2 SVGAGI. This CDR3 is 12 amino acids long. V was pared by 11 bases and J by 6 bases, with 13 bases between. The CDR3 nucleotides are TGTGCCGCCCGGAGATTTCCCGGGGAGCTGTTTTTT. This translates into CAARRFPGELFF.

This clone was seen only once. This chain links TRBV7-2 with TRBJ2-2; TRBD2 matches 7 bases. This CDR3 spans 15 amino acids. V was clipped by 2 bases and J by 5 bases; unmatched bases: 5. CDR1 is SGHTA, CDR2 FQGNSA, per germline. This chain's CDR3 is CASSLLAVITGELFF. The CDR3 DNA follows: TGTGCCAGCAGCTTACTAGCGGTCATAACCGGGGAGCTGTTTTTT.

This chain links TRBV30 with TRBJ2-1, with a possible D match to TRBD1 (5 bases). Trimming pared 2 bases from V and 4 bases from J, leaving 12 bases between. This CDR3 is 14 amino acids long. Per germline, CDR1 GTSNPN and CDR2 SVGIG (reference sequence). CDR3 bases: TGTGCCTGGAGTTTTGCAGGGCTATACAATGAGCAGTTCTTC. Translating gives CAWSFAGLYNEQFF.

The CDR3 sequence is CAWKAGQTNTGELFF. The DNA of the CDR3 is TGTGCCTGGAAGGCGGGGCAGACTAACACCGGGGAGCTGTTTTTT. This chain uses TRBV30 with TRBJ2-2, with D tentatively TRBD2 (6 bases). Germline CDR1 GTSNPN, CDR2 SVGIG (reference sequence). The V end lost 4 bases, the J end lost 2 bases, and 14 bases lay between the germline ends. The CDR3 spans 15 residues.

This clone counts as medium-sized (0.01 to 0.1%). Other DNA sequences in the sample encode the same CDR3. The CDR3 nucleotides are TGTGCCAGCAGCTTAGGGGGCAACCAAGAGACCCAGTACTTC. As protein: CASSLGGNQETQYF. This chain joins TRBV7-9 and TRBJ2-5, with D perhaps matching TRBD1 (5 bases). With 1 base removed from V and 0 bases from J, the gap between germline ends came to 6 bases. CDR1 SEHNR and CDR2 FQNEAQ come from the germline V gene (reference sequence). The CDR3 has 14 amino acids.

This chain connects TRBV11-2 to TRBJ2-5, with D perhaps TRBD2 (6 bases). CDR1 is SGHAT, CDR2 FQNNGV, per germline. V was cut by 6 bases and J by 5 bases, with 7 bases left in between. The CDR3 contains 11 residues. The CDR3 reads CASRAGETQYF. For the CDR3, the DNA is TGTGCCAGCAGGGCGGGGGAGACCCAGTACTTC.